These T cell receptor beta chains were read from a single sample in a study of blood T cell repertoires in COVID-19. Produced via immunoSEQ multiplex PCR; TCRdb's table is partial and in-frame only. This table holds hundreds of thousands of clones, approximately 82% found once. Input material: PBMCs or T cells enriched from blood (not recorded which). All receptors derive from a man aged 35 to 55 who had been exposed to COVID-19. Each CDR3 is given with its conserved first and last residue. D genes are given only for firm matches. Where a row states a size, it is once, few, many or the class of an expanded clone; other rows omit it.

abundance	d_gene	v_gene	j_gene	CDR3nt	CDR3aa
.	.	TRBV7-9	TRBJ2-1	TGTGCCAGCAGCTTAACCTATTACTACAATGAGCAGTTCTTC	CASSLTYYYNEQFF
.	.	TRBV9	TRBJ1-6	TGTGCCAGCAGCGATTGGGGGGGGTATAATTCACCCCTCCACTTT	CASSDWGGYNSPLHF
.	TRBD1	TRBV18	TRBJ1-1	TGTGCCAGCTCGACAGGGGGCGCCTCGACTGAAGCTTTCTTT	CASSTGGASTEAFF
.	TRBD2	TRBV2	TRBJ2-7	TGTGCCAGCAGTCCTCTTAGCGGGAGGGGAAGCGAGCAGTACTTC	CASSPLSGRGSEQYF
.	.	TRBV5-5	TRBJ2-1	TGTGCCAGCAGCCCTCCCCCCTCCTACAATGAGCAGTTCTTC	CASSPPPSYNEQFF
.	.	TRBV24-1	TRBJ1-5	TGTGCCACCAGTGGGAGGTCAATACGCAATCAGCCCCAGCATTTT	CATSGRSIRNQPQHF
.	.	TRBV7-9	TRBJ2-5	TGTGCCAGCTCCCCGTGGGCAGGGGGGCTTGAGACCCAGTACTTC	CASSPWAGGLETQYF
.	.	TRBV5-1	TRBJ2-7	TGCGCCAGCAGCGCGGGCCCTAATACCTACGAGCAGTACTTC	CASSAGPNTYEQYF
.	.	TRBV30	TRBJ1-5	TGTGCCTGGAGTGACGACTACAATCAGCCCCAGCATTTT	CAWSDDYNQPQHF
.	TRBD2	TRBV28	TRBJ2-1	TGTGCCAGCCGGACTAGCGGGGGGTACAATGAGCAGTTCTTC	CASRTSGGYNEQFF
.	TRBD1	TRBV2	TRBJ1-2	TGTGCCAGCAGTGAAATGGGGACAGGGAGAGGCTACACCTTC	CASSEMGTGRGYTF
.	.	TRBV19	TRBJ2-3	TGTGCCAGTAGTATAGTCGGCCACGAAACAGGGTCAGATACGCAGTATTTT	CASSIVGHETGSDTQYF
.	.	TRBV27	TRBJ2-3	TGTGCCAGCAGTTTATCCGACTCTTCTCGATACGTAAGCACAGATACGCAGTATTTT	CASSLSDSSRYVSTDTQYF
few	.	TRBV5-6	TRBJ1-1	TGTGCCAGCAGATTGAAAGGAGGCACTGAAGCTTTCTTT	CASRLKGGTEAFF
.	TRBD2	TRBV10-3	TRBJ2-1	TGTGCCATCAGTAGACAGGGAAGCCCTACTAGCGGGAGGTCCCATGAGCAGTTCTTC	CAISRQGSPTSGRSHEQFF
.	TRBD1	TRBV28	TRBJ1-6	TGTGCCAGCAGCCCGACCGGGACAGGGGGCTCCGGCTCCTATAATTCACCCCTCCACTTT	CASSPTGTGGSGSYNSPLHF
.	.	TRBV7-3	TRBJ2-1	TGTGCCAGCAGCTTAAACGGGATGGCCACCAATGAGCAGTTCTTC	CASSLNGMATNEQFF
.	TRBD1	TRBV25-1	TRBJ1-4	TGTGCCAGCAGTGAAGCGGGAGGGGGCCCTGAAAAACTGTTTTTT	CASSEAGGGPEKLFF
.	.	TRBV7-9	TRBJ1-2	TGTGCCAGCAGCTTATCTGTCTCCGGGTTAGCTAACTATGGCTACACCTTC	CASSLSVSGLANYGYTF
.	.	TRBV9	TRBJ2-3	TGTGCCAGCAGCGTTTCTAGCGCCCCAGATACGCAGTATTTT	CASSVSSAPDTQYF
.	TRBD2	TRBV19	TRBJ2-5	TGTGCCAGTAGTATACAGGGACTAGCGGGAGGGGGAGAGACCCAGTACTTC	CASSIQGLAGGGETQYF
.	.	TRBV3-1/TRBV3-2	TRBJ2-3	TGTGCCAGCAGCCAAGATCTACAGGCCCTCACAGATACGCAGTATTTT	CASSQDLQALTDTQYF
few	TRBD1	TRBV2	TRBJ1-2	TGTGCCAGCAGGCCCAGATCGGGACAGGGGAGGGGTGGCTACACCTTC	CASRPRSGQGRGGYTF
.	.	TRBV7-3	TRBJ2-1	TGTGCCAGCAGCGTTGGACAGTCCCCCCGGGGTGAGCAGTTCTTC	CASSVGQSPRGEQFF
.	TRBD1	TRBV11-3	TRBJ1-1	TGTGCCAGCAGCTTTAGACAGGGGATACGAGCTTTCTTT	CASSFRQGIRAFF
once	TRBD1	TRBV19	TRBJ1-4	TGTGCCAGTAGTGCGGGGACAGGGGCAACTAATGAAAAACTGTTTTTT	CASSAGTGATNEKLFF
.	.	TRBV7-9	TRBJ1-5	TGTGCCAGCAGCTTGAGCTGGGGGCTTAGCAATCAGCCCCAGCATTTT	CASSLSWGLSNQPQHF
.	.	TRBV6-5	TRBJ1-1	TGTGCCAGCAGTTACCAGTCTTACACTGAAGCTTTCTTT	CASSYQSYTEAFF
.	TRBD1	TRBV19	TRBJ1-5	TGTGCCAGTAGTATGGGGGACAGGGCGGACAATCAGCCCCAGCATTTT	CASSMGDRADNQPQHF
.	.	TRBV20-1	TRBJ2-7	TGCGCTCTGGGCGTCGGGCAGTACTTC	CALGVGQYF
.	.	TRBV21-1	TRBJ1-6	TGTGCCAGCAGGATCAGGGGCTCACCCCTCCACTTT	CASRIRGSPLHF
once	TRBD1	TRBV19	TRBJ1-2	TGTGCCAGTAGAGACCTAGACAGGGGCGGCCTTCACTATGGCTACACCTTC	CASRDLDRGGLHYGYTF
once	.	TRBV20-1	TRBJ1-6	TGCAGTGCTAGTAAAACAGGTGGCTATTCACCCCTCCACTTT	CSASKTGGYSPLHF
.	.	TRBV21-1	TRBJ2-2	TGTGCCAGCAGCATAAGGGGTGGAGGGAGAACCGGGGAGCTGTTTTTT	CASSIRGGGRTGELFF
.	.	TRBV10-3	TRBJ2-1	TGTGCCATCAGTGAGATTGAGCTGATCGGGGAGGACAATGAGCAGTTCTTC	CAISEIELIGEDNEQFF
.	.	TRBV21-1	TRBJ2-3	TGTGCCAGCAACGAACCCAGCGGGAGGGCCGGAGATACGCAGTATTTT	CASNEPSGRAGDTQYF
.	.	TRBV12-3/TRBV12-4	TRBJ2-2	TGTGCCAGCATGTATCCCACCGGGGAGCTGTTTTTT	CASMYPTGELFF
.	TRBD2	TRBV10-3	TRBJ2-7	TGTGCCATCAAGACCTTCACTAGCGGGGACTACGAGCAGTACTTC	CAIKTFTSGDYEQYF
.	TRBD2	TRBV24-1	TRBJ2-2	TGTGCCACCAGTGCCACTAGCGGGAGTTCGGACACCGGGGAGCTGTTTTTT	CATSATSGSSDTGELFF
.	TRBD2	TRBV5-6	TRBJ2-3	TGTGCCAGCAGCTTGACTAGCGGGATCTTCACAGATACGCAGTATTTT	CASSLTSGIFTDTQYF
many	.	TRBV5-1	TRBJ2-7	TGCGCCAGCAGCCTATGGCGGGGGCTGGATACCTTC	CASSLWRGLDTF
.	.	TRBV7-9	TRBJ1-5	TGTGCCAGCAGCTTATGGAGGGGCGAGAGCAATCAGCCCCAGCATTTT	CASSLWRGESNQPQHF
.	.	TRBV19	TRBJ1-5	TGTGCCACTGCGGCACGACAGAATCAGCCCCAGCATTTT	CATAARQNQPQHF
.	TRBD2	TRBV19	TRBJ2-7	TGTGCCAGTAGGACAGGACTAGCGGGCGCCTACGAGCAGTACTTC	CASRTGLAGAYEQYF
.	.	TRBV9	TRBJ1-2	TGTGCCAGCAGCGTAGGGTCTGGGCCCTATGGCTACACCTTC	CASSVGSGPYGYTF
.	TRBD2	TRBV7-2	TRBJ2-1	TGTGCCAGCAGCTCCGCCGGGGGACTAGCGGGAACGAATGAGCAGTTCTTC	CASSSAGGLAGTNEQFF
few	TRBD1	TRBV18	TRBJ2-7	TGTGCCAGCTCAAACCGACAGGGGGCTTACGAGCAGTACTTC	CASSNRQGAYEQYF
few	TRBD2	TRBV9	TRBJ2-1	TGTGCCAGCACCCTGACTAGCGGGAACAATGAGCAGTTCTTC	CASTLTSGNNEQFF
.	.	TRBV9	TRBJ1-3	TGTGCCAGCAGCCCAAGCGCCGGTAGCTCTGGAAACACCATATATTTT	CASSPSAGSSGNTIYF
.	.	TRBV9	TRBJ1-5	TGTGCCAGCAGCGGAGGGGGTAATATTCAGCCCCAGCATTTT	CASSGGGNIQPQHF
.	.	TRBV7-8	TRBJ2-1	TGTGCCAGCAGCCCCCAGAGGGCTCGAAATGAGCAGTTCTTC	CASSPQRARNEQFF
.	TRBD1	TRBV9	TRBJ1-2	TGTGCCAGCAGCGTGACAGGGAGAGATTACTATGGCTACACCTTC	CASSVTGRDYYGYTF
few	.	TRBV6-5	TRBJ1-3	TGTGCCAGCAGCCCAGAATTCTCTGGAAACACCATATATTTT	CASSPEFSGNTIYF